This is a list of T cell receptor beta chains from one sample in a study of siplizumab effects on memory and regulatory T cells. TCRdb's copy holds only in-frame clones and misses some; the assay was immunoSEQ multiplex PCR. The sample shows roughly 92,000 clones, 94% of them seen only once. Sequencing was performed on non-Treg CD4+ T cells sorted from blood. Every receptor here comes from a human donor in good health. CDR3s include the opening cysteine and the closing phenylalanine or tryptophan. A D gene is named only where the DNA matches it firmly. Part of the rows lack a size; the others show once, few, many or a class for expanded clones.

D gene: TRBD1; J gene: TRBJ1-2; V gene: TRBV5-4; clone size: once; CDR3 protein: CASSLWDRVSYGYTF; CDR3 DNA: TGTGCCAGCAGCTTGTGGGACAGGGTCAGCTATGGCTACACCTTC
D gene: TRBD1; J gene: TRBJ1-2; V gene: TRBV2; clone size: -; CDR3 protein: CASSAGTVYGYTF; CDR3 DNA: TGTGCCAGCAGTGCCGGGACAGTCTATGGCTACACCTTC
D gene: TRBD1; J gene: TRBJ2-7; V gene: TRBV11-1; clone size: -; CDR3 protein: CASSLAGTELYGEQYF; CDR3 DNA: TGTGCCAGCAGCTTAGCCGGGACAGAACTTTACGGCGAGCAGTACTTC
D gene: -; J gene: TRBJ2-1; V gene: TRBV7-2; clone size: -; CDR3 protein: CASSPPNNEQFF; CDR3 DNA: TGTGCCAGCAGCCCCCCCAACAATGAGCAGTTCTTC
D gene: -; J gene: TRBJ1-1; V gene: TRBV5-4; clone size: -; CDR3 protein: CASSSHRDSAEAFF; CDR3 DNA: TGTGCCAGCAGCTCCCACAGGGATTCAGCTGAAGCTTTCTTT
D gene: TRBD2; J gene: TRBJ2-1; V gene: TRBV5-4; clone size: -; CDR3 protein: CASIGTSGLEQFF; CDR3 DNA: TGTGCCAGCATCGGGACTAGCGGTCTTGAGCAGTTCTTC
D gene: -; J gene: TRBJ2-3; V gene: TRBV6-6; clone size: once; CDR3 protein: CASSRTDTQYF; CDR3 DNA: TGTGCCAGCTCTCGCACAGATACGCAGTATTTT
D gene: -; J gene: TRBJ1-1; V gene: TRBV5-6; clone size: -; CDR3 protein: CASSLSTRRGLAEAFF; CDR3 DNA: TGTGCCAGCAGCTTGTCTACTCGAAGGGGACTCGCTGAAGCTTTCTTT
D gene: -; J gene: TRBJ1-2; V gene: TRBV5-1; clone size: -; CDR3 protein: CASSSRLEGNYGYTF; CDR3 DNA: TGCGCCAGCAGCTCGCGTTTGGAGGGTAACTATGGCTACACCTTC
D gene: TRBD1; J gene: TRBJ1-3; V gene: TRBV5-6; clone size: -; CDR3 protein: CASSVTGGRANTIYF; CDR3 DNA: TGTGCCAGCAGCGTTACAGGGGGTCGGGCAAACACCATATATTTT
D gene: TRBD1; J gene: TRBJ2-3; V gene: TRBV10-3; clone size: -; CDR3 protein: CAIRADRGGGTDTQYF; CDR3 DNA: TGTGCCATCAGGGCTGACAGGGGCGGGGGCACAGATACGCAGTATTTT
D gene: TRBD1; J gene: TRBJ2-5; V gene: TRBV2; clone size: -; CDR3 protein: CASSGDRGRETQYF; CDR3 DNA: TGTGCCAGCAGTGGAGACAGGGGCCGGGAGACCCAGTACTTC
D gene: TRBD2; J gene: TRBJ2-1; V gene: TRBV30; clone size: -; CDR3 protein: CALSGGIGNEQFF; CDR3 DNA: TGTGCCCTGAGCGGGGGCATTGGGAATGAGCAGTTCTTC
D gene: TRBD1; J gene: TRBJ2-7; V gene: TRBV19; clone size: -; CDR3 protein: CASSMGLGRGTSYEQYF; CDR3 DNA: TGTGCCAGTAGTATGGGTCTCGGCAGGGGGACCTCCTACGAGCAGTACTTC
D gene: -; J gene: TRBJ1-5; V gene: TRBV19; clone size: -; CDR3 protein: CASSSRGYSNQPQHF; CDR3 DNA: TGTGCCAGTAGTAGCAGGGGATATAGCAATCAGCCCCAGCATTTT
D gene: -; J gene: TRBJ1-6; V gene: TRBV30; clone size: -; CDR3 protein: CAWSSPAALHF; CDR3 DNA: TGTGCCTGGAGTTCCCCGGCGGCCCTCCACTTT
D gene: TRBD2; J gene: TRBJ2-1; V gene: TRBV4-1; clone size: -; CDR3 protein: CASSQGTSGWPYNEQFF; CDR3 DNA: TGCGCCAGCAGCCAAGGGACTAGCGGGTGGCCCTACAATGAGCAGTTCTTC
D gene: TRBD2; J gene: TRBJ2-7; V gene: TRBV9; clone size: -; CDR3 protein: CASSVGAGGFSSYEQYF; CDR3 DNA: TGTGCCAGCAGCGTAGGGGCGGGAGGGTTTAGCTCCTACGAGCAGTACTTC
D gene: -; J gene: TRBJ2-3; V gene: TRBV18; clone size: -; CDR3 protein: CASSPPRVDTQYF; CDR3 DNA: TGTGCCAGCTCACCACCGCGGGTGGATACGCAGTATTTT
D gene: -; J gene: TRBJ1-2; V gene: TRBV30; clone size: -; CDR3 protein: CAWSVFVINYGYTF; CDR3 DNA: TGTGCCTGGAGTGTATTTGTCATCAACTATGGCTACACCTTC
D gene: TRBD2; J gene: TRBJ2-3; V gene: TRBV27; clone size: -; CDR3 protein: CASSRLAGGLDTQYF; CDR3 DNA: TGTGCCAGCAGTAGACTAGCGGGGGGGCTGGATACGCAGTATTTT
D gene: -; J gene: TRBJ1-1; V gene: TRBV30; clone size: few; CDR3 protein: CAWTPTRGAFF; CDR3 DNA: TGTGCCTGGACGCCGACCCGGGGTGCTTTCTTT
D gene: -; J gene: TRBJ2-3; V gene: TRBV25-1; clone size: -; CDR3 protein: CASSDLTDTQYF; CDR3 DNA: TGTGCCAGCAGTGACCTAACAGATACGCAGTATTTT
D gene: TRBD1; J gene: TRBJ2-6; V gene: TRBV5-1; clone size: -; CDR3 protein: CASWTGSGANVLTF; CDR3 DNA: TGCGCCAGCTGGACAGGTTCCGGGGCCAACGTCCTGACTTTC
D gene: -; J gene: TRBJ2-2; V gene: TRBV7-2; clone size: -; CDR3 protein: CASSSTFTGELFF; CDR3 DNA: TGTGCCAGCAGCTCGACCTTCACCGGGGAGCTGTTTTTT
D gene: -; J gene: TRBJ2-5; V gene: TRBV4-2; clone size: -; CDR3 protein: CASSQDWGAQETQYF; CDR3 DNA: TGTGCCAGCAGCCAAGATTGGGGGGCCCAAGAGACCCAGTACTTC
D gene: -; J gene: TRBJ2-5; V gene: TRBV14; clone size: -; CDR3 protein: CASSQGLAPQETQYF; CDR3 DNA: TGTGCCAGCAGCCAAGGTCTAGCGCCCCAAGAGACCCAGTACTTC
D gene: TRBD2; J gene: TRBJ2-3; V gene: TRBV15; clone size: -; CDR3 protein: CATGRGHTQYF; CDR3 DNA: TGTGCCACGGGGAGGGGCCATACGCAGTATTTT
D gene: -; J gene: TRBJ1-6; V gene: TRBV6-6; clone size: -; CDR3 protein: CASSYEVRSPLHF; CDR3 DNA: TGTGCCAGCAGTTACGAGGTCCGGTCACCCCTCCACTTT
D gene: -; J gene: TRBJ1-1; V gene: TRBV6-1; clone size: -; CDR3 protein: CASSKGPMNTEAFF; CDR3 DNA: TGTGCCAGCAGTAAGGGACCGATGAACACTGAAGCTTTCTTT
D gene: -; J gene: TRBJ1-1; V gene: TRBV27; clone size: -; CDR3 protein: CASRHRERSAEAFF; CDR3 DNA: TGTGCCAGCAGACACCGGGAGAGGAGTGCTGAAGCTTTCTTT
D gene: -; J gene: TRBJ2-2; V gene: TRBV12-2; clone size: -; CDR3 protein: CASRAGGDTGELFF; CDR3 DNA: TGTGCAAGTCGCGCAGGGGGGGACACCGGGGAGCTGTTTTTT
D gene: -; J gene: TRBJ2-7; V gene: TRBV7-9; clone size: -; CDR3 protein: CASSLMVHEQYF; CDR3 DNA: TGTGCCAGCAGCTTAATGGTCCACGAGCAGTACTTC
D gene: -; J gene: TRBJ2-7; V gene: TRBV4-3; clone size: -; CDR3 protein: CASSQDSGYEQYF; CDR3 DNA: TGCGCCAGCAGCCAAGATAGCGGCTACGAGCAGTACTTC
D gene: TRBD2; J gene: TRBJ2-2; V gene: TRBV6-5; clone size: -; CDR3 protein: CASSWTSRTNTGELFF; CDR3 DNA: TGTGCCAGCAGTTGGACTAGCCGCACGAACACCGGGGAGCTGTTTTTT
D gene: -; J gene: TRBJ2-3; V gene: TRBV15; clone size: -; CDR3 protein: CATSRDPSLSTDTQYF; CDR3 DNA: TGTGCCACCAGCAGAGATCCCTCCCTTAGCACAGATACGCAGTATTTT
D gene: TRBD2; J gene: TRBJ2-7; V gene: TRBV6-1; clone size: -; CDR3 protein: CASINSGRPPYEQYF; CDR3 DNA: TGTGCCAGCATAAATAGCGGGAGGCCCCCCTACGAGCAGTACTTC
D gene: -; J gene: TRBJ1-3; V gene: TRBV2; clone size: -; CDR3 protein: CASTSDMPVGNTIYF; CDR3 DNA: TGTGCCAGCACCTCCGACATGCCGGTAGGAAACACCATATATTTT
D gene: -; J gene: TRBJ2-2; V gene: TRBV5-4; clone size: once; CDR3 protein: CASSQRASNTGELFF; CDR3 DNA: TGTGCCAGCAGCCAAAGGGCATCGAACACCGGGGAGCTGTTTTTT
D gene: TRBD1; J gene: TRBJ1-1; V gene: TRBV13; clone size: -; CDR3 protein: CASSPRGQGTEAFF; CDR3 DNA: TGTGCCAGCAGCCCCAGGGGGCAGGGCACTGAAGCTTTCTTT
D gene: -; J gene: TRBJ1-6; V gene: TRBV7-9; clone size: -; CDR3 protein: CASSLDGSGLHF; CDR3 DNA: TGTGCCAGCAGCTTAGATGGTTCTGGCCTCCACTTT
D gene: TRBD1; J gene: TRBJ1-1; V gene: TRBV5-6; clone size: once; CDR3 protein: CASSPIGTGRVEAFF; CDR3 DNA: TGTGCCAGCAGCCCGATCGGGACAGGGAGGGTTGAAGCCTTCTTT
D gene: -; J gene: TRBJ1-5; V gene: TRBV7-2; clone size: once; CDR3 protein: CASSLHGDQPQHF; CDR3 DNA: TGTGCCAGCAGCCTCCACGGGGATCAGCCCCAGCATTTT
D gene: -; J gene: TRBJ1-1; V gene: TRBV5-1; clone size: -; CDR3 protein: CASSGDPNTEAFF; CDR3 DNA: TGCGCCAGCAGCGGGGACCCGAACACTGAAGCTTTCTTT
D gene: TRBD2; J gene: TRBJ2-1; V gene: TRBV7-2; clone size: -; CDR3 protein: CASSHSGRSNEQFF; CDR3 DNA: TGTGCCAGCAGCCATAGCGGGAGAAGCAATGAGCAGTTCTTC
D gene: -; J gene: TRBJ2-4; V gene: TRBV15; clone size: -; CDR3 protein: CATSREDGAGNIQYF; CDR3 DNA: TGTGCCACCAGCAGGGAGGACGGGGCCGGGAACATTCAGTACTTC
D gene: TRBD1; J gene: TRBJ2-3; V gene: TRBV7-9; clone size: -; CDR3 protein: CASSPGTAYTDTQYF; CDR3 DNA: TGTGCCAGCAGCCCGGGGACAGCCTACACAGATACGCAGTATTTT
D gene: -; J gene: TRBJ1-6; V gene: TRBV18; clone size: -; CDR3 protein: CASSQGTGYNSPLHF; CDR3 DNA: TGTGCCAGCTCACAGGGTACAGGGTATAATTCACCCCTCCACTTT
D gene: -; J gene: TRBJ2-1; V gene: TRBV18; clone size: -; CDR3 protein: CASSPDKGRGVYNEQFF; CDR3 DNA: TGTGCCAGCTCACCGGATAAGGGGCGCGGGGTCTACAATGAGCAGTTCTTC
D gene: -; J gene: TRBJ1-2; V gene: TRBV4-2; clone size: -; CDR3 protein: CASSQEGWGGYTF; CDR3 DNA: TGTGCCAGCAGCCAAGAGGGTTGGGGCGGCTACACCTTC
D gene: TRBD1; J gene: TRBJ1-6; V gene: TRBV5-1; clone size: once; CDR3 protein: CASRPDLRTGGVSPLHF; CDR3 DNA: TGCGCCAGCAGGCCTGACCTTAGGACAGGGGGCGTTTCACCCCTCCACTTT
D gene: TRBD2; J gene: TRBJ2-7; V gene: TRBV7-8; clone size: -; CDR3 protein: CASSLDAGGPYEQYF; CDR3 DNA: TGTGCCAGCAGCTTAGATGCGGGAGGGCCCTACGAGCAGTACTTC
D gene: -; J gene: TRBJ1-4; V gene: TRBV5-8; clone size: -; CDR3 protein: CASSLVRGEKLFF; CDR3 DNA: TGTGCCAGCAGCTTGGTCAGGGGAGAAAAACTGTTTTTT
D gene: -; J gene: TRBJ2-7; V gene: TRBV10-1; clone size: -; CDR3 protein: CASSESSTGRTVSYEQYF; CDR3 DNA: TGCGCCAGCAGTGAGTCCTCCACGGGAAGGACAGTCTCCTACGAGCAGTACTTC
D gene: -; J gene: TRBJ2-1; V gene: TRBV30; clone size: -; CDR3 protein: CAWSVIRMGEQFF; CDR3 DNA: TGTGCCTGGAGTGTTATTAGGATGGGTGAGCAGTTCTTC
D gene: TRBD1; J gene: TRBJ1-6; V gene: TRBV5-4; clone size: -; CDR3 protein: CASSQGGVGYNSPLHF; CDR3 DNA: TGTGCCAGCAGCCAGGGGGGGGTAGGCTATAATTCACCCCTCCACTTT
D gene: -; J gene: TRBJ2-5; V gene: TRBV6-5; clone size: -; CDR3 protein: CASSRTSSSGTQYF; CDR3 DNA: TGTGCCAGCAGCCGAACTAGTTCTTCGGGGACCCAGTACTTC